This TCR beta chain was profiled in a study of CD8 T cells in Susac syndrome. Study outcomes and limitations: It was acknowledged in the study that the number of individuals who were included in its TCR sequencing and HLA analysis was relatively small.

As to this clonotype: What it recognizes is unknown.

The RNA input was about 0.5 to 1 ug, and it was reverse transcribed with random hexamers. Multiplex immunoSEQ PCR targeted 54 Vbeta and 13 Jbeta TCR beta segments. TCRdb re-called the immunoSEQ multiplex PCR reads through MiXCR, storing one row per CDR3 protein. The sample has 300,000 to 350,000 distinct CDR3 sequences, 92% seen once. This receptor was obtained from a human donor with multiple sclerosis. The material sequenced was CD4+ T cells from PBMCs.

This CDR3 is CASSLLRGRDTQYF. The CDR3 DNA reads TGTGCCAGCAGCCTTCTCAGGGGGAGAGATACGCAGTATTTT. The chain employs TRBV3-1 and TRBJ2-3; 7 positions agree with TRBD1. Unmatched junction bases numbered 6, after V lost 4 bases and J lost 5 bases. In germline, CDR1 is LGHDT, CDR2 YNNKEL (reference sequence). The CDR3 spans 14 residues.